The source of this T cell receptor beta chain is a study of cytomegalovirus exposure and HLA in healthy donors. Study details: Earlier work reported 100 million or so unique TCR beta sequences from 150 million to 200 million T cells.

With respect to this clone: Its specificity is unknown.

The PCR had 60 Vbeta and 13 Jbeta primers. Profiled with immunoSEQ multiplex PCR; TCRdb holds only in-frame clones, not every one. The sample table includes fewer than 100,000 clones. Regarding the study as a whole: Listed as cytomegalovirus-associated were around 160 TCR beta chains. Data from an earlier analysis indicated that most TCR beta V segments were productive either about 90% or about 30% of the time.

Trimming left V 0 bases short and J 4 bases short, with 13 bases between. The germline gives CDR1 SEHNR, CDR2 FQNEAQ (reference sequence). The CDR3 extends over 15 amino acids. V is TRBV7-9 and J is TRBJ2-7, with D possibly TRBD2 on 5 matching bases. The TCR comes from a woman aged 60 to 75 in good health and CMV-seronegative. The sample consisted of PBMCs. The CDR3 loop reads CASSLASSWRYEQYF. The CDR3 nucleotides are TGTGCCAGCAGCTTAGCGTCTAGCTGGAGATACGAGCAGTACTTC.